The 24 T cell receptor beta chains listed next were all sequenced from one sample in a study of early T cells in non-severe SARS-CoV-2 infection. One entry per CDR3 protein results from TCRdb running MiXCR on the 5' RACE reads. Among some 66,000 distinct CDR3 sequences listed, less than 15% were seen once. The material sequenced was whole blood. These receptors all come from an adult who was a healthcare worker with PCR-confirmed SARS-CoV-2 infection or an uninfected control (not recorded which).

This clonotype was found a few times. The V and J genes are TRBV2 and TRBJ1-1, with TRBD1 identical over 8 bases. The germline CDR1 and CDR2 sequences are SNHLY and FYNNEI. The junction had 4 bases not matched to a gene; V was cut back by 2 bases and J by 5 bases. This CDR3 comprises 14 residues. The CDR3 here is CASSELTGATEAFF. CDR3 DNA sequence: TGTGCCAGCAGTGAATTGACAGGGGCTACTGAAGCTTTCTTT.

This clonotype was observed at least ten times. This chain uses TRBV5-5 with TRBJ2-3; TRBD1 agrees at 8 bases. CDR3 size: 16 residues. The trim removed 2 bases at V and 4 bases at J, leaving 9 bases unmatched. Germline V gene lookup returns CDR1 SGHKS and CDR2 YYEKEE (reference sequence). The CDR3, as DNA: TGTGCCAGCAGCTTTTCGCCGACAGGGGAGGCAGATACGCAGTATTTT. This sequence encodes CASSFSPTGEADTQYF. The whole variable domain, filled in from reference TRBV5-5 and TRBJ2-3, reads DAGVTQSPTHLIKTRGQQVTLRCSPISGHKSVSWYQQVLGQGPQFIFQYYEKEERGRGNFPDRFSARQFPNYSSELNVNALLLGDSALYLCASSFSPTGEADTQYFGPGTRLTVL.

This clonotype was recorded a few times. The rearrangement links TRBV4-2 to TRBJ2-5; D tentatively reads TRBD1 or TRBD2 (6 bases each). CDR1 is LGHNA, CDR2 YNFKEQ, per germline. The CDR3 length is 16 residues. V lost 0 bases to trimming and J lost 2 bases, with 13 bases between them. This CDR3 reads CASSQDRGQVQETQYF. Written as DNA, the CDR3 is TGTGCCAGCAGCCAAGATCGGGGGCAGGTTCAAGAGACCCAGTACTTC.

The V and J genes are TRBV5-1 and TRBJ1-1, with D hard to call. CDR1 SGHRS and CDR2 YFSETQ come from the germline V gene. The CDR3 consists of 15 residues. V was shortened by 4 bases and J by 2 bases, with 15 bases between the two germline ends. This chain's CDR3 is CASSPEMRSNTEAFF. The CDR3 DNA reads as TGCGCCAGCAGCCCAGAGATGCGATCAAACACTGAAGCTTTCTTT.

This clonotype showed up many times. The CDR3 reads CASSSRSGGVNYGYTF. The CDR3 DNA reads as TGTGCCAGCAGCTCCCGGTCGGGAGGCGTAAACTATGGCTACACCTTC. The gene calls are TRBV11-1 and TRBJ1-2; D ambiguous. The CDR3 has 16 amino acids. The germline CDR1 and CDR2 sequences are SGHAT and FQDESV (reference sequence). The ends were cut back, 4 bases at V and 2 bases at J, with 17 bases in the middle.

This clonotype was recorded a few times. The rearrangement joins TRBV11-1 to TRBJ2-7; TRBD1 might be the D (5 bases). Trimming took off 5 bases at V and 2 bases at J, with 10 bases between the two ends. The CDR3 sequence is 13 residues long. CDR1 is SGHAT and CDR2 is FQDESV in the germline V gene (reference sequence). CDR3 sequence: CASSITGTYEQYF. The CDR3 DNA is TGTGCCAGCAGCATAACAGGTACCTACGAGCAGTACTTC.

This clonotype was seen ten or more times. This rearrangement joins TRBV20-1 to TRBJ2-7, with 10 bases matching TRBD2. The CDR3 is made up of 16 amino acids. Germline V gene sequence: CDR1 DFQATT, CDR2 SNEGSKA (reference sequence). V lost 2 bases and J lost 2; bases outside the gene matches: 9. The CDR3 loop is CSARLAGEVWAYEQYF. In DNA, the CDR3 is TGCAGTGCTAGACTAGCGGGAGAAGTTTGGGCCTACGAGCAGTACTTC.

The chain is built from TRBV6-2 or TRBV6-3 and TRBJ2-5, with TRBD2 as a possible D gene (5 bases). V shed 5 bases and J shed 9 bases, with 13 bases lying between them. Germline V CDR1 and CDR2: MNHEY, SVGEGT. CDR3 size: 12 residues. CDR3 in amino acids: CASSQRTGAQYF. DNA for the CDR3: TGTGCCAGCAGTCAACGCACCGGGGCCCAGTACTTC.

This clonotype was counted many times. The rearrangement joins TRBV3-1 to TRBJ2-2; D might be TRBD2 (5 bases). The CDR3 covers 17 residues. V dropped 7 bases and J dropped 0 bases, with 18 bases sitting between them. Germline V CDR1 and CDR2: LGHDT, YNNKEL (reference sequence). CDR3 residues: CASNRGKGASNTGELFF. In nucleotides, the CDR3 is TGTGCCAGCAACAGAGGGAAGGGCGCTTCGAACACCGGGGAGCTGTTTTTT. The variable domain in full, with the rest retrieved from reference TRBV3-1 and TRBJ2-2, is DTAVSQTPKYLVTQMGNDKSIKCEQNLGHDTMYWYKQDSKKFLKIMFSYNNKELIINETVPNRFSPKSPDKAHLNLHINSLELGDSAVYFCASNRGKGASNTGELFFGEGSRLTVL.

This clonotype was picked up many times. This chain uses TRBV11-2 with TRBJ2-3; possible D gene TRBD2, 6 bases. The CDR3 spans 15 residues. The ends were cut back, 4 bases at V and 0 bases at J, with 11 bases in the middle. CDR1 is SGHAT and CDR2 is FQNNGV in the germline V gene. The CDR3 sequence is CASSWFGGSTDTQYF. The CDR3 nucleotides read TGTGCCAGCAGCTGGTTTGGGGGGAGCACAGATACGCAGTATTTT.

This clonotype was seen many times. This rearrangement joins TRBV12-3 or TRBV12-4 to TRBJ1-6; tentatively, D is TRBD1 (6 bases). The V and J ends lost 6 bases and 10 bases respectively, with 16 bases between them. The CDR3 is 14 amino acids. CDR3 bases: TGTGCCAGCAGGGGGGACACTTCTTCATCACCCCTCCACTTT. Translation gives CASRGDTSSSPLHF.

J is TRBJ2-7 and V is TRBV6-1, with D unresolved. Germline CDR1 and CDR2: MNHNS and SASEGT. V lost 6 bases, J lost 6 bases, and 12 bases lay in between. The CDR3 totals 12 residues. The CDR3 loop is CASSLFVGEQYF. The CDR3 DNA sequence: TGTGCCAGCAGCCTATTTGTGGGCGAGCAGTACTTC.

This clonotype was counted a few times. The CDR3 here is CASLGGRNYGYTF. CDR3 DNA: TGTGCCAGCCTGGGCGGGCGGAACTATGGCTACACCTTC. The chain recombines TRBV6-6 with TRBJ1-2; D is undetermined. Trimming took 8 bases from V and 2 from J, leaving 12 bases between them. From germline, CDR1 is MNHNY and CDR2 SVGAGI (reference sequence). CDR3 size: 13 residues.

The rearrangement joins TRBV12-3 or TRBV12-4 to TRBJ2-7, with D possibly TRBD1 on 6 matching bases. V shed 5 bases and J shed 1 base, with 15 bases lying between them. The length of the CDR3 is 15 residues. CDR3: CASSNPTGISYEQYF. CDR3 sequence (DNA): TGTGCCAGCAGTAATCCGACAGGCATTTCCTACGAGCAGTACTTC.

This clonotype has at least ten counts. The gene calls are TRBV24-1 and TRBJ2-1; 7 nucleotides agree with TRBD2. The V gene's germline CDR1 is KGHDR and CDR2 SFDVKD. The CDR3 loop spans 15 amino acids. The J segment lost 7 bases and the V segment lost 10 bases, leaving 15 bases of the junction unmatched. As DNA, the CDR3 is TGTGCCACATCAACCGGGACTAATAATCCGAATGAGCAGTTCTTC. Translated, it gives CATSTGTNNPNEQFF.

This clonotype was counted a few times. The gene calls are TRBV5-1 and TRBJ1-2; 7 positions match TRBD1. CDR3 length: 15 residues. Germline V gene data show CDR1 as SGHRS and CDR2 as YFSETQ. V was pared by 2 bases and J by 0 bases, with 4 bases of the junction left unmatched. The CDR3 here is CASSFSGQTNYGYTF. The DNA of the CDR3 is TGCGCCAGCAGCTTCTCGGGACAGACTAACTATGGCTACACCTTC.

The J gene is TRBJ2-2, the V gene TRBV30, with a tentative D call TRBD1 (5 bases). V was pared by 8 bases and J by 2 bases, with 9 bases between. The CDR3 is made up of 12 amino acids. From germline, CDR1 is GTSNPN and CDR2 SVGIG (reference sequence). DNA for the CDR3: TGTGCCAGAGACAGAAACACCGGGGAGCTGTTTTTT. Amino acid sequence: CARDRNTGELFF.

The sample holds a few counts of this clonotype. This chain connects TRBV7-9 to TRBJ2-7; 10 bases are a match to TRBD1. V dropped 5 bases and J dropped 6; count of bases not matched to a gene: 4. The CDR3 runs 13 residues. The germline gives CDR1 SEHNR, CDR2 FQNEAQ (reference sequence). The CDR3 DNA reads TGTGCCAGCAGCCGAGGGACAGGGGTCGAGCAGTACTTC. This encodes CASSRGTGVEQYF.

In this sample, this clonotype turned up many times. The gene calls are TRBV6-2 or TRBV6-3 and TRBJ2-1, with 15 bases aligning to TRBD2. Trimming took 2 bases from V and 1 from J; bases not matched to a gene: 3. The length of the CDR3 is 18 residues. CDR1 and CDR2 (germline): MNHEY, SVGEGT. The CDR3 DNA reads TGTGCCAGCAGTTACCCTGGACTAGCGGGAGGGTCCTACAATGAGCAGTTCTTC. Residues: CASSYPGLAGGSYNEQFF.

This chain connects TRBV9 to TRBJ2-5; no reliable D call. The CDR3 sequence is 15 residues long. CDR1 SGDLS and CDR2 YYNGEE come from the germline V gene. V lost 3 bases and J lost 4, with 16 bases in between. CDR3 residues: CASSATPSTLETQYF. CDR3 DNA sequence: TGTGCCAGCAGCGCCACCCCTAGTACCCTAGAGACCCAGTACTTC.

This clonotype was detected only a few times. J is TRBJ2-7 and V is TRBV20-1; D is undetermined. This CDR3 contains 15 residues. Germline V gene lookup returns CDR1 DFQATT and CDR2 SNEGSKA (reference sequence). The V end lost 0 bases, the J end lost 4 bases, and 16 bases lay between the germline ends. CDR3 bases: TGCAGTGCTAGAGATCCTACAAAAAACTTTTACGAGCAGTACTTC. Residues: CSARDPTKNFYEQYF.

In its sample, this clonotype was seen once. Compared with germline, one end of the junction differs, possibly owing to a read error. The chain is built from TRBV24-1 and TRBJ2-1; D is unclear. Germline assignment: CDR1 KGHDR and CDR2 SFDVKD. The length of the CDR3 is 16 residues. The CDR3 DNA follows: TGTGTCACCAGTGGGGTAGCCCGTACCTCCTACAATGAGCAGTTCTTC. Amino acids: CVTSGVARTSYNEQFF.

The rearrangement joins TRBV7-9 to TRBJ2-1; possibly TRBD2 for D (5 bases). Germline V lookup: CDR1 SEHNR, CDR2 FQNEAQ (reference sequence). This CDR3 has 16 residues. V was cut by 0 bases and J by 0 bases, with 9 bases left in between. CDR3 protein: CASSLALGSSYNEQFF. The CDR3 bases are TGTGCCAGCAGCTTAGCGTTAGGGAGCTCCTACAATGAGCAGTTCTTC.

This clonotype was recorded at least ten times. The rearrangement links TRBV24-1 to TRBJ2-5; D is perhaps TRBD1 or TRBD2 (5 bases each). The CDR3 extends over 14 amino acids. Germline V lookup: CDR1 KGHDR, CDR2 SFDVKD. V was trimmed by 10 bases and J by 3 bases, leaving 17 bases between them. CDR3 nucleotide sequence: TGTGCCACTCAATCCGCCGGGGCTAAAGAGACCCAGTACTTC. It yields the protein CATQSAGAKETQYF.